The rows below give T cell receptor beta chains drawn from one sample of a study of T cell repertoires in cytomegalovirus infection. TCRdb re-derived calls from the reads in MiXCR, one entry per CDR3 protein. This table holds about 450,000 distinct CDR3 sequences, roughly 30% found once. The sample taken for sequencing was PBMCs. The source of these receptors is a human donor in good health (CMV status not recorded). Some clones in this sample may be carry-over from other donors' samples. The CDR3 runs from the conserved cysteine through the conserved F or W. Fields, in order: V gene, D gene, J gene, clone size, CDR3 protein, CDR3 DNA. The D gene is left open where the match is weak. Rows give clone size only sometimes, using once, few, many, or a class for an expanded clone.

>TRBV20-1|TRBD1|TRBJ2-2|.
CSAVTGDTGELFF
TGCAGTGCTGTTACAGGGGACACCGGGGAGCTGTTTTTT
>TRBV4-2|TRBD1|TRBJ1-2|.
CASRKRRPLVTGDSSGYTF
TGTGCCAGCAGGAAACGCCGACCACTTGTTACAGGGGATAGTTCTGGCTACACCTTC
>TRBV6-6|TRBD2|TRBJ2-2|.
CASKRLPSGKNTGELFF
TGTGCCAGCAAGCGGTTACCTAGCGGAAAGAACACCGGGGAGCTGTTTTTT
>TRBV6-2/TRBV6-3|.|TRBJ1-1|few
CASSAENTEAFF
TGTGCCAGCAGTGCGGAAAACACTGAAGCTTTCTTT
>TRBV7-9|.|TRBJ1-6|many
CASSLGSGSGNSPLHF
TGTGCCAGCAGCTTAGGGTCAGGGTCGGGCAATTCACCCCTCCACTTT
>TRBV7-6|.|TRBJ2-7|.
CASSLQALYEQYF
TGTGCCAGCAGCTTACAGGCGTTATACGAGCAGTACTTC
>TRBV27|.|TRBJ2-3|few
CASSLNAVGTDTQYF
TGTGCCAGCAGTTTGAACGCAGTAGGCACAGATACGCAGTATTTT
>TRBV10-3|.|TRBJ2-1|.
CAIIPGGNDQFF
TGTGCCATCATTCCGGGTGGCAATGATCAGTTCTTC
>TRBV5-4|TRBD1|TRBJ2-7|few
CASRPGTGNEQYF
TGTGCCAGCAGGCCCGGGACAGGGAACGAGCAGTACTTC
>TRBV13|TRBD2|TRBJ2-7|.
CASSQTSGGYEQYF
TGTGCCAGCAGCCAAACTAGCGGGGGCTACGAGCAGTACTTC
>TRBV29-1|.|TRBJ2-2|few
CSAEWGTGELFF
TGCAGCGCTGAGTGGGGGACCGGGGAGCTGTTTTTT
>TRBV27|.|TRBJ2-7|.
CASSSGYSYEQYF
TGTGCCAGCAGCTCTGGATACTCCTACGAGCAGTACTTC
>TRBV5-5|.|TRBJ2-3|few
CASSTSVTTDTQYF
TGTGCCAGCAGCACGAGCGTGACCACAGATACGCAGTATTTT
>TRBV7-2|.|TRBJ1-5|.
CASSLGREDLQFSPPPF
TGTGCCAGCAGCTTAGGTCGGGAGGACCTCCAATTTTCGCCCCCGCCTTTT
>TRBV7-2|.|TRBJ2-3|many
CASTVRVGTDTQYF
TGTGCCAGCACCGTCCGAGTTGGCACGGATACGCAGTATTTT
>TRBV7-2|.|TRBJ2-7|many
CASSYGTVGYEQYF
TGTGCCAGCAGCTACGGGACTGTGGGATACGAGCAGTACTTC
>TRBV6-6|.|TRBJ2-2|few
CASSPRLFRGSMTGELFF
TGTGCCAGCAGTCCTCGATTGTTTAGGGGCTCGATGACCGGGGAGCTGTTTTTT
>TRBV7-2|.|TRBJ1-4|once
CASSPGEGSNEKLFF
TGTGCCAGCAGCCCCGGGGAGGGGAGTAATGAAAAACTGTTTTTT
>TRBV19|TRBD2|TRBJ2-1|few
CASSIGTSGHNEQFF
TGTGCCAGTAGTATAGGGACTAGCGGACACAATGAGCAGTTCTTC
>TRBV5-6|.|TRBJ1-6|.
CASSLEAGAAYNSPLHF
TGTGCCAGCAGCTTGGAGGCGGGGGCTGCCTATAATTCACCCCTCCACTTT
>TRBV15|.|TRBJ2-3|.
CATSVRTDTQYF
TGTGCCACCAGCGTCCGAACAGATACGCAGTATTTT
>TRBV2|TRBD2|TRBJ2-1|.
CASRGTSGSYNEQFF
TGTGCCAGCAGGGGGACTAGCGGCTCCTACAATGAGCAGTTCTTC
>TRBV4-1|TRBD2|TRBJ2-6|few
CASSQDVVAGLISGANVLTF
TGCGCCAGCAGCCAAGATGTTGTAGCGGGGCTTATCTCTGGGGCCAACGTCCTGACTTTC
>TRBV6-6|TRBD1|TRBJ2-2|.
CASSPFGTVNTGELFF
TGTGCCAGCAGTCCCTTTGGGACAGTTAACACCGGGGAGCTGTTTTTT
>TRBV7-8|.|TRBJ1-2|few
CASSPTHYGYTF
TGTGCCAGCAGCCCGACCCACTATGGCTACACCTTC
>TRBV11-3|.|TRBJ1-4|.
CASSFVSWSTNEKLFF
TGTGCCAGCAGCTTCGTCAGTTGGTCAACTAATGAAAAACTGTTTTTT
>TRBV2|TRBD1|TRBJ2-3|few
CASSPRDSYTDTQYF
TGTGCCAGCAGCCCCCGGGACAGTTACACAGATACGCAGTATTTT
>TRBV5-5|.|TRBJ1-5|.
CASSFGPEGQPQHF
TGTGCCAGCAGTTTCGGACCCGAGGGGCAGCCCCAGCATTTT
>TRBV2|.|TRBJ1-5|few
CASSDPAGGIYSNQPQHF
TGTGCCAGCAGTGACCCGGCCGGGGGAATCTATAGCAATCAGCCCCAGCATTTT
>TRBV5-6|TRBD2|TRBJ2-7|.
CASSWGSSGGYEQYF
TGTGCCAGCAGCTGGGGCAGCTCGGGGGGCTACGAGCAGTACTTC
>TRBV2|.|TRBJ1-4|many
CASSVRATNEKLFF
TGTGCCAGCAGTGTCAGGGCAACTAATGAAAAACTGTTTTTT
>TRBV20-1|.|TRBJ2-3|few
CSARDPGTDTQYF
TGCAGTGCTAGAGATCCTGGCACAGATACGCAGTATTTT
>TRBV4-1|.|TRBJ1-6|.
CASSPNLVHSYNSPLHF
TGCGCCAGCAGCCCTAACCTAGTACACAGCTATAATTCACCCCTCCACTTT
>TRBV11-2|.|TRBJ2-1|.
CASSFRPGALNEQFF
TGTGCCAGCAGCTTTAGGCCGGGGGCGTTGAATGAGCAGTTCTTC
>TRBV28|TRBD2|TRBJ2-4|few
CASRPLPTSGGSHKNIQYF
TGTGCCAGCAGACCACTCCCGACTAGCGGGGGGTCCCACAAAAACATTCAGTACTTC
>TRBV7-9|.|TRBJ1-1|many
CASSRRITEAFF
TGTGCCAGCAGTCGACGGATTACTGAAGCTTTCTTT
>TRBV6-5|.|TRBJ2-7|few
CASSKGVGAYEQYF
TGTGCCAGCAGTAAGGGCGTCGGGGCCTACGAGCAGTACTTC
>TRBV28|TRBD1|TRBJ1-4|.
CASRSDRAGEKLFF
TGTGCCAGCAGATCGGACAGGGCGGGTGAAAAACTGTTTTTT
>TRBV5-5|.|TRBJ2-4|.
CASSLWTVAKNIQYF
TGTGCCAGCAGCTTGTGGACCGTAGCCAAAAACATTCAGTACTTC
>TRBV12-5|TRBD1|TRBJ1-1|.
CASGPDRGPTEAFF
TGTGCTAGTGGGCCAGACAGGGGGCCCACTGAAGCTTTCTTT
>TRBV20-1|TRBD1|TRBJ2-3|once
CSAPTGTDTQYF
TGCAGTGCTCCGACAGGGACAGATACGCAGTATTTT
>TRBV6-1|TRBD1|TRBJ2-6|few
CASSGQGGYGANVLTF
TGTGCCAGCAGTGGACAGGGGGGTTACGGGGCCAACGTCCTGACTTTC
>TRBV9|.|TRBJ2-2|few
CASSVVTGAPGELFF
TGTGCCAGCAGCGTAGTGACGGGGGCCCCCGGGGAGCTGTTTTTT
>TRBV7-9|.|TRBJ1-2|many
CASRESVGGYTF
TGTGCCAGCAGGGAGTCGGTCGGGGGCTACACCTTC
>TRBV6-1|.|TRBJ1-2|.
CASSEPILRRDNYGYTF
TGTGCCAGCAGTGAACCTATTCTGCGCAGGGACAATTATGGCTACACCTTC
>TRBV12-3/TRBV12-4|.|TRBJ2-5|.
CASSSASANQETQYF
TGTGCCAGCAGTTCGGCTAGCGCAAACCAAGAGACCCAGTACTTC
>TRBV20-1|.|TRBJ2-5|few
CSARDPRPGPERVKETQYF
TGCAGTGCTAGAGATCCCCGGCCCGGGCCCGAGAGAGTGAAAGAGACCCAGTACTTC
>TRBV2|.|TRBJ1-2|.
CASSLLPDNTYF
TGTGCCAGCAGTCTCCTACCAGACAACACCTACTTC
>TRBV12-3/TRBV12-4|TRBD1|TRBJ2-7|many
CASSSPGAGTGSYEQYF
TGTGCCAGCAGTTCCCCCGGAGCCGGGACAGGATCCTACGAGCAGTACTTC
>TRBV12-3/TRBV12-4|.|TRBJ2-7|many
CASATGEAYEQYF
TGTGCCAGCGCGACCGGGGAAGCCTACGAGCAGTACTTC
>TRBV19|TRBD2|TRBJ2-2|.
CASSISAGGTNTGELFF
TGTGCCAGTAGTATCTCGGCGGGGGGGACGAACACCGGGGAGCTGTTTTTT
>TRBV2|.|TRBJ2-7|few
CASSESRTSSYEQYF
TGTGCCAGCAGTGAATCTAGGACCAGCTCCTACGAGCAGTACTTC
>TRBV28|.|TRBJ1-2|.
CASREGLFGYTF
TGTGCCAGCAGAGAAGGGCTGTTTGGCTACACCTTC
>TRBV5-6|.|TRBJ2-3|few
CASSPTVAGGIDTQYF
TGTGCCAGCAGCCCCACGGTGGCAGGAGGGATAGATACGCAGTATTTT
>TRBV6-1|TRBD2|TRBJ2-3|.
CDSEARLALSDTQYF
TGTGACAGCGAAGCCCGACTAGCTCTTTCAGATACGCAATATTTT
>TRBV7-2|.|TRBJ1-6|many
CASSLGVGQSSSPLHF
TGTGCCAGCAGCTTAGGCGTCGGGCAGTCCTCGTCACCCCTCCACTTT
>TRBV7-9|.|TRBJ2-4|many
CASSLGPGGAKNIQYF
TGTGCCAGCAGCTTAGGTCCCGGGGGAGCCAAAAACATTCAGTACTTC
>TRBV7-2|TRBD2|TRBJ2-2|few
CASSLRAGVSNTGELFF
TGTGCCAGCAGCTTAAGAGCGGGGGTCTCGAACACCGGGGAGCTGTTTTTT
>TRBV6-6|TRBD1|TRBJ2-7|few
CASSYRVGQASYEQYF
TGTGCCAGCAGTTACAGGGTGGGACAGGCGTCATACGAGCAGTACTTC
>TRBV7-6|TRBD1|TRBJ1-5|few
CASSLGQGAFGNQPQHF
TGTGCCAGCAGCTTGGGACAGGGGGCTTTTGGCAATCAGCCCCAGCATTTT